The 29 T cell receptor beta chains below come from one sample, sequenced in a study of T-cell reconstitution after alpha-beta-depleted transplantation in children. This sample's TCRbeta library carried unique molecular identifier barcodes. TCRdb passed the PCR reads through MiXCR, listing each CDR3 protein once. The repertoire includes more than 200,000 distinct CDR3 sequences, roughly 24% of them detected once, and roughly 2.6% sits in the top ten. Sequences were derived from PBMCs, sampled before TCRalphabeta/CD19-depleted stem cell transplant. The receptors stem from a girl aged 2 to 10 with Fanconi anemia, due to receive a stem cell transplant.

This clonotype appeared many times. V is TRBV20-1 and J is TRBJ2-7; a weak D match, TRBD1 (5 bases). Trimming removed 6 bases at V and 2 bases at J, with 11 bases between. Germline V gives CDR1 DFQATT, CDR2 SNEGSKA (reference sequence). The CDR3 covers 12 residues. In DNA, the CDR3 is TGCAGTGCCAATCAGGGTCCCTACGAGCAGTACTTC. Translation gives CSANQGPYEQYF.

This chain uses TRBV20-1 with TRBJ2-5, with a weak D call TRBD1 (5 bases). CDR1 DFQATT and CDR2 SNEGSKA come from the germline V gene (reference sequence). Between the trimmed V and J ends, which lost 5 bases and 2 bases, there was a span of 12 bases. CDR3 length: 13 residues. CDR3 amino acids: CSAYTDSQETQYF. The CDR3 DNA follows: TGCAGTGCTTATACCGACAGTCAAGAGACCCAGTACTTC.

V and J are TRBV28 and TRBJ2-5; maybe TRBD2 (5 bases). Germline V gene data show CDR1 as MDHEN and CDR2 as SYDVKM. Trimming left V 1 base short and J 3 bases short, with 12 bases between. The CDR3 has 15 amino acids. The CDR3 nucleotides are TGTGCCAGCAGTTTATACGGACTGATCAAAGAGACCCAGTACTTC. It yields the protein CASSLYGLIKETQYF.

The V gene is TRBV7-9, the J gene TRBJ1-1, with TRBD1 matching 9 bases. Germline assignment: CDR1 SEHNR and CDR2 FQNEAQ (reference sequence). Unmatched junction bases numbered 5, after V lost 0 bases and J lost 0 bases. This CDR3 has 17 residues. The CDR3 loop reads CASSLAGQGKMNTEAFF. The CDR3 nucleotides are TGTGCCAGCAGCTTAGCAGGACAGGGGAAAATGAACACTGAAGCTTTCTTT.

This clonotype has at least ten counts. This chain joins TRBV9 and TRBJ2-7; 9 bases align to TRBD1. The CDR3 runs 15 residues. V shed 0 bases, J shed 5 bases, and the junction held 6 bases outside the gene matches. CDR1 is SGDLS and CDR2 is YYNGEE in the germline V gene. The DNA for the CDR3 is TGTGCCAGCAGCGTAGACGGGACAGGGTTCGACGAGCAGTACTTC. This gives the protein CASSVDGTGFDEQYF.

This clonotype was detected ten times or more. The chain carries TRBV6-1 and TRBJ1-2, with a weak D call TRBD1 (5 bases). The CDR3 covers 14 residues. The V gene's germline CDR1 is MNHNS and CDR2 SASEGT. V lost 7 bases and J 0 bases, leaving 12 bases between the germline ends. The chain's CDR3 is CASMSRAANYGYTF. The CDR3 DNA follows: TGTGCCAGCATGAGCAGGGCCGCTAACTATGGCTACACCTTC.

This clonotype was seen a few times. The chain couples TRBV29-1 to TRBJ2-5; D call uncertain. Trimming took 4 bases from V and 2 from J, leaving 8 bases between them. The CDR3 spans 12 residues. Germline loops: CDR1 SQVTM, CDR2 ANQGSEA. The CDR3 DNA sequence: TGCAGCGTTGCCGGCCATCAAGAGACCCAGTACTTC. It codes for CSVAGHQETQYF.

This clonotype was detected only a few times. The chain recombines TRBV18 with TRBJ1-1; no firm D call. CDR3 size: 13 residues. The V end lost 6 bases, the J end lost 4 bases, and 12 bases lay between the germline ends. The germline gives CDR1 KGHSH, CDR2 LQKENI. CDR3 nucleotides: TGTGCCAGCTCTTGGCAGTCGGGCACTGAAGCTTTCTTT. It encodes CASSWQSGTEAFF.

The chain couples TRBV7-2 to TRBJ2-3; 8 nucleotides align to TRBD2. J gave up 2 bases and V 5 bases, and 6 bases lay outside the gene matches. In germline, CDR1 is SGHTA, CDR2 FQGNSA. This CDR3 has 15 amino acids. The CDR3 DNA sequence: TGTGCCAGCAGCCGTGGACTAGCTTACACAGATACGCAGTATTTT. Translation gives CASSRGLAYTDTQYF.

This chain connects TRBV20-1 to TRBJ2-3; 11 bases are a match to TRBD2. The germline V gene has CDR1 DFQATT and CDR2 SNEGSKA (reference sequence). This CDR3 is built from 15 residues. V shed 6 bases and J 4 bases; nucleotides not matched to a gene: 9. CDR3 nucleotides: TGCAGTGCCAGGGGATGGGGACTAGCGGCAGATACGCAGTATTTT. Translating it yields CSARGWGLAADTQYF.

The chain is built from TRBV12-3 or TRBV12-4 and TRBJ1-1; D remains unclear. The CDR3 is 16 amino acids. The V end was cut by 3 bases, the J end by 3 bases, with 17 bases between. DNA for the CDR3: TGTGCCAGCAGTTTTGGGAAAAGAGGGTTGGACACTGAAGCTTTCTTT. Amino acid sequence: CASSFGKRGLDTEAFF.

This clonotype was recorded a few times. The chain is built from TRBV2 and TRBJ2-3; tentative D call: TRBD1 (5 bases). CDR3 size: 15 residues. Germline values: CDR1 SNHLY, CDR2 FYNNEI. Deletions cut 1 base from V and 0 bases from J, with 8 bases between. DNA for the CDR3: TGTGCCAGCAGTGAAGAGGGGTTCAGCACAGATACGCAGTATTTT. This encodes CASSEEGFSTDTQYF.

The V and J genes are TRBV28 and TRBJ2-5; TRBD1 matches 7 bases. The CDR3 runs 15 residues. CDR1 is MDHEN and CDR2 is SYDVKM in the germline V gene. Trimming took 3 bases from V and 3 from J; bases not matched to a gene: 7. CDR3 loop: CASSFINRGEETQYF. For the CDR3, the DNA is TGTGCCAGCAGTTTCATAAACAGGGGAGAAGAGACCCAGTACTTC.

The chain has TRBV20-1 and TRBJ2-1, with D maybe TRBD2 (6 bases). The germline V gene has CDR1 DFQATT and CDR2 SNEGSKA (reference sequence). The CDR3 is 13 amino acids. V gave up 6 bases and J gave up 4 bases, with 13 bases separating them. CDR3 region: CSASGLSYNEQFF. The CDR3 coding sequence is TGCAGTGCGTCGGGACTCTCTTACAATGAGCAGTTCTTC.

A note on this clonotype: Compared with germline, one end of the junction differs, possibly owing to a read error. This rearrangement joins TRBV3-1 to TRBJ1-5; no firm D call. The CDR3 is made up of 13 amino acids. The germline CDR1 and CDR2 sequences are LGHDT and YNNKEL (reference sequence). CDR3 in amino acids: CASSQEGKQPQHF. DNA of the CDR3: TGTGCCAGCAGCCAAGAGGGCAAACAGCCCCAGCATTTT. The variable domain in full, with the rest retrieved from reference TRBV3-1 and TRBJ1-5, is DTAVSQTPKYLVTQMGNDKSIKCEQNLGHDTMYWYKQDSKKFLKIMFSYNNKELIINETVPNRFSPKSPDKAHLNLHINSLELGDSAVYFCASSQEGKQPQHFGDGTRLSIL.

There are a few counts of this clonotype. V usage is TRBV19 and J usage is TRBJ2-1; D is unclear. The CDR3 extends over 15 amino acids. Germline loops: CDR1 LNHDA, CDR2 SQIVND (reference sequence). Between the trimmed V and J ends, which lost 5 bases and 6 bases, there was a span of 17 bases. The CDR3 loop reads CASSPFASRRNEQFF. The CDR3 DNA is TGTGCCAGTAGTCCTTTCGCCTCACGACGCAATGAGCAGTTCTTC.

This clonotype was recorded a few times. The CDR3 spells CAIAPGGTSGSISYEQYF. In DNA, the CDR3 is TGTGCCATTGCCCCCGGCGGGACTAGCGGGAGTATCTCCTACGAGCAGTACTTC. J is TRBJ2-7 and V is TRBV10-3; 14 bases map to TRBD2. Looked up from germline, CDR1 is ENHRY and CDR2 is SYGVKD. The V gene end was trimmed by 9 bases and the J gene end by 0 bases; junction bases not matched to a gene: 13. CDR3 length: 18 amino acids.

This clonotype was counted many times. V and J are TRBV5-1 and TRBJ2-7; no definite D call. The CDR3 loop spans 13 amino acids. From germline, CDR1 is SGHRS and CDR2 YFSETQ. The V end was cut by 5 bases, the J end by 2 bases, with 11 bases between. CDR3 DNA: TGCGCCAGCAGTCGCGCCTCGACCTACGAGCAGTACTTC. Translating it yields CASSRASTYEQYF.

The CDR3 protein is CASSSGGLSSYEQYF. The DNA of the CDR3 is TGCGCCAGCAGCTCGGGAGGCCTGAGCTCCTACGAGCAGTACTTC. The chain employs TRBV5-1 and TRBJ2-7; TRBD2 agrees at 7 bases. In germline, CDR1 is SGHRS, CDR2 YFSETQ. J was trimmed by 0 bases and V by 3 bases; bases with no gene match: 6. This CDR3 spans 15 amino acids.

This sequence joins TRBV10-2 and TRBJ2-1; 8 positions agree with TRBD2. This CDR3 region has 15 residues. Per the germline V gene, CDR1 is WSHSY and CDR2 is SAAADI. With 3 bases clipped from V and 9 bases from J, the junction kept 10 bases outside the gene matches. CDR3: CASSDPSGLKGEQFF. The CDR3 DNA is TGCGCCAGCAGTGATCCTAGCGGGCTAAAGGGTGAGCAGTTCTTC.

This clonotype showed up many times. V and J are TRBV29-1 and TRBJ2-1; no reliable D call. Per the germline V gene, CDR1 is SQVTM and CDR2 is ANQGSEA. The CDR3 is made up of 12 amino acids. Trimming removed 6 bases at V and 4 bases at J, with 10 bases between. In nucleotides, the CDR3 is TGCAGCGTCTCTACAATGTACAATGAGCAGTTCTTC. Protein sequence: CSVSTMYNEQFF.

The chain is built from TRBV10-3 and TRBJ2-1, with D tentatively TRBD2 (5 bases). This CDR3 spans 13 amino acids. Trimming stripped 6 bases from V and 8 bases from J, with 14 bases between. CDR1 and CDR2 from the germline V gene are ENHRY and SYGVKD. CDR3 DNA: TGTGCCATCAGACTAGTAGGTACAGATGAGCAGTTCTTC. This translates into CAIRLVGTDEQFF.

The chain links TRBV7-9 to TRBJ2-7, with a possible D match to TRBD2 (6 bases). Germline CDR1 SEHNR, CDR2 FQNEAQ (reference sequence). The CDR3 extends over 14 amino acids. Trimming took 6 bases from V and 3 from J, leaving 15 bases between them. CDR3 in DNA: TGTGCCAGCAGGCCCGCGGGACCCAGCTACGAGCAGTACTTC. It translates to CASRPAGPSYEQYF.

This clonotype occurred many times. This chain links TRBV5-1 with TRBJ2-3; the D is unclear. V lost 2 bases, J lost 3 bases, and 13 bases lay in between. The CDR3 consists of 15 residues. Germline CDR1 SGHRS, CDR2 YFSETQ. This CDR3 is CASSFVPESTDTQYF. Here the CDR3 DNA reads TGCGCCAGCAGCTTCGTTCCGGAGTCAACAGATACGCAGTATTTT.

This clonotype was picked up many times. The chain employs TRBV9 and TRBJ1-2; possible D gene TRBD1, 5 bases. CDR3 length: 15 amino acids. Trimming shortened V by 0 bases and J by 5 bases, and 14 bases separated the two germline ends. Germline values: CDR1 SGDLS, CDR2 YYNGEE. Written as DNA, the CDR3 is TGTGCCAGCAGCGTAGAGGGGACGGTCCTTTATGGCTACACCTTC. Translating it yields CASSVEGTVLYGYTF. The whole variable domain, remainder taken from reference TRBV9 and TRBJ1-2, is DSGVTQTPKHLITATGQRVTLRCSPRSGDLSVYWYQQSLDQGLQFLIQYYNGEERAKGNILERFSAQQFPDLHSELNLSSLELGDSALYFCASSVEGTVLYGYTFGSGTRLTVV.

This clonotype has just a few counts. The chain has TRBV12-3 or TRBV12-4 and TRBJ2-1; 10 bases line up with TRBD2. CDR3 size: 15 residues. J lost 10 bases, V lost 6 bases, and 12 bases had no gene match. The CDR3 bases are TGTGCCAGCAGGTTAAGCGGGGGGGCCTTTATGGAGCAGTTCTTC. Amino acid sequence: CASRLSGGAFMEQFF.

This chain uses TRBV20-1 with TRBJ1-5; D unclear. V lost 4 bases, J lost 5 bases, and 6 bases lay in between. This CDR3 is 11 amino acids long. Germline V gene lookup returns CDR1 DFQATT and CDR2 SNEGSKA (reference sequence). The CDR3 coding sequence is TGCAGTGCTACTCAGGATCAGCCCCAGCATTTT. Protein sequence: CSATQDQPQHF.

This clonotype was counted ten times or more. CDR3 sequence (DNA): TGCAGCGTTGTTACCCCAGGAGAATCCTACGAGCAGTACTTC. Translated, it gives CSVVTPGESYEQYF. The chain has TRBV29-1 and TRBJ2-7, with D hard to call. The CDR3 contains 14 residues. The V end lost 4 bases, the J end lost 1 base, and 14 bases lay between the germline ends. Per the germline V gene, CDR1 is SQVTM and CDR2 is ANQGSEA.

The chain recombines TRBV28 with TRBJ2-7; 11 positions agree with TRBD1. The V and J ends lost 3 bases and 2 bases, in that order; junction bases with no gene match: 3. There are 15 residues in the CDR3. Germline V gene sequence: CDR1 MDHEN, CDR2 SYDVKM. The CDR3 region is CASSLPGQGAYEQYF. The CDR3 nucleotides are TGTGCCAGCAGTTTGCCGGGACAGGGGGCCTACGAGCAGTACTTC.